This paragraph reports one TCR beta chain. This sample was taken from a study of cytomegalovirus exposure and HLA in healthy donors. Per germline, CDR1 MDHEN and CDR2 SYDVKM. CDR3 size: 12 residues. With V trimmed by 6 bases and J by 5 bases, 4 bases remained unmatched. TCRdb's copy holds only in-frame clones and misses some; the assay was immunoSEQ multiplex PCR. This table holds 150,000 or so clones, about 90% found once. Specimen: PBMCs. The sequence came from a woman younger than 45 in good health and CMV-seropositive. The V and J genes are TRBV28 and TRBJ2-7; 7 bases map to TRBD1. DNA for the CDR3: TGTGCCAGCAGCTTCGGACAGGACGAGCAGTACTTC. Its translation: CASSFGQDEQYF.